A single sample gave rise to the 15 T cell receptor beta chains below, sequenced in a study of T-cell memory formation after mild COVID-19. TCRdb redid the calling of the 5' RACE reads with MiXCR, one entry per CDR3 protein. The table has tens of thousands of distinct CDR3 sequences, about 6.7% seen once; the top ten hold roughly 0.85%. Sequenced sample: PBMCs or a T cell subset sorted from them (not recorded which). Receptors were obtained from an adult who had mild COVID-19 (a few samples of this study predate the infection). Cell type and time point are not known.

This clonotype appeared many times. The chain carries TRBV12-3 or TRBV12-4 and TRBJ1-1, with D unclear. The CDR3 consists of 13 residues. Trimming pared 10 bases from V and 4 bases from J, leaving 16 bases between. The CDR3 protein is CATGSEMGTEAFF. The CDR3 nucleotides read TGTGCCACGGGGAGTGAGATGGGCACTGAAGCTTTCTTT.

The chain combines TRBV20-1 with TRBJ1-1; 7 bases are shared with TRBD1. V lost 5 bases and J lost 7; bases outside the gene matches: 10. There are 13 residues in the CDR3. From germline, CDR1 is DFQATT and CDR2 SNEGSKA (reference sequence). This chain's CDR3 is CSAGPTGHNEAFF. The CDR3 DNA is TGCAGTGCTGGCCCGACAGGGCATAATGAAGCTTTCTTT.

This clonotype has a handful of counts. The chain couples TRBV9 to TRBJ1-5, with D uncertain. The CDR3 is 13 residues long. Looked up from germline, CDR1 is SGDLS and CDR2 is YYNGEE. The germline V and J ends were trimmed by 0 bases and 3 bases, with 4 bases remaining between them. The CDR3 bases are TGTGCCAGCAGCGTAGAGGTCAATCAGCCCCAGCATTTT. This translates into CASSVEVNQPQHF.

This clonotype was counted a few times. The rearrangement uses TRBV4-2 and TRBJ2-1; D perhaps matches TRBD2 (6 bases). The CDR3 length is 15 residues. The V and J ends lost 1 base and 8 bases respectively, with 15 bases between them. Germline V lookup: CDR1 LGHNA, CDR2 YNFKEQ. DNA of the CDR3: TGTGCCAGCAGCCAAGTAGGGACTCACGGGGATGAGCAGTTCTTC. It is translated as CASSQVGTHGDEQFF.

This clonotype showed up many times. The V call is TRBV28, the J call TRBJ2-2; D ambiguous. The CDR3 extends over 13 amino acids. Per the germline V gene, CDR1 is MDHEN and CDR2 is SYDVKM. V lost 4 bases and J lost 3, with 6 bases in between. The CDR3 nucleotides read TGTGCCAGCAGTTCGGCCCACACCGGGGAGCTGTTTTTT. Protein: CASSSAHTGELFF.

The table lists this clonotype with many counts. This rearrangement joins TRBV12-3 or TRBV12-4 to TRBJ2-2; 11 bases agree with TRBD2. The CDR3 has 16 amino acids. V dropped 6 bases and J dropped 2; count of bases not matched to a gene: 5. CDR3 loop: CASSYTSGGNTGELFF. The CDR3, as DNA: TGTGCCAGCAGCTATACTAGCGGGGGAAACACCGGGGAGCTGTTTTTT.

This clonotype was counted between two and nine times. This sequence joins TRBV4-3 and TRBJ2-3, with TRBD1 matching 10 bases. The germline gives CDR1 LGHNA, CDR2 YSLEER. V lost 2 bases, J lost 5 bases, and 10 bases stayed unmatched. CDR3 size: 17 residues. Here the CDR3 reads CASSQRYRDRGKDTQYF. As DNA, the CDR3 is TGCGCCAGCAGCCAACGCTACCGGGACAGGGGAAAAGATACGCAGTATTTT.

At least ten counts were recorded for this clonotype. This chain links TRBV5-1 with TRBJ1-2; D unresolved. This CDR3 spans 12 amino acids. CDR1 is SGHRS, CDR2 YFSETQ, per germline. With 4 bases removed from V and 10 bases from J, the gap between germline ends came to 14 bases. The CDR3 reads CASSREPPLYTF. The CDR3 bases are TGCGCCAGCAGCCGCGAGCCCCCCCTCTACACCTTC.

The chain employs TRBV18 and TRBJ1-1, with D perhaps TRBD1 (6 bases). V lost 0 bases, J lost 4 bases, and 18 bases lay in between. Germline V gene lookup returns CDR1 KGHSH and CDR2 LQKENI. The length of the CDR3 is 17 residues. The CDR3 DNA reads TGTGCCAGCTCACCACCGAACAGGGACTTTTACGGCACTGAAGCTTTCTTT. This codes for CASSPPNRDFYGTEAFF.

This clonotype occurred a few times. The chain carries TRBV5-6 and TRBJ2-1, with 11 bases that match TRBD1. The trim removed 2 bases at V and 6 bases at J, leaving 4 bases unmatched. The CDR3 runs to 15 residues. From germline, CDR1 is SGHDT and CDR2 YYEEEE. CDR3 sequence: CASSFRTGGFNEQFF. CDR3 nucleotide sequence: TGTGCCAGCAGCTTCCGGACAGGGGGCTTCAATGAGCAGTTCTTC.

The J gene is TRBJ1-4, the V gene TRBV7-9; D call uncertain. This CDR3 spans 13 amino acids. Trimming stripped 1 base from V and 8 bases from J, with 8 bases between. CDR1 is SEHNR and CDR2 is FQNEAQ in the germline V gene (reference sequence). The CDR3 DNA reads TGTGCCAGCAGCTTAGGGAACGGAGAAAAACTGTTTTTT. Encoded protein: CASSLGNGEKLFF.

This clonotype was recorded at least ten times. The chain couples TRBV5-1 to TRBJ1-1; TRBD1 matches at 8 bases. CDR1 and CDR2 from the germline V gene are SGHRS and YFSETQ. V dropped 6 bases and J dropped 6; count of bases not matched to a gene: 19. CDR3 size: 17 residues. CDR3 bases: TGCGCCAGCACGTCGTCCTTGCTAGGACAGGGATCCGCTGAAGCTTTCTTT. Translation gives CASTSSLLGQGSAEAFF.

This clonotype is judged medium-sized. The chain links TRBV5-1 to TRBJ2-7; the match to TRBD2 covers 7 bases. J was trimmed by 7 bases and V by 5 bases; bases with no gene match: 9. The CDR3 runs to 13 residues. CDR1 is SGHRS, CDR2 YFSETQ, per germline. The CDR3 here is CASSSSGSGEQYF. CDR3 bases: TGCGCCAGCAGTTCTAGCGGCTCGGGGGAGCAGTACTTC.

This clonotype has ten or more counts. The chain combines TRBV7-2 with TRBJ2-7, with TRBD1 identical over 7 bases. Trimming at V came to 4 bases and at J to 1 base, leaving 7 bases not matched to a gene. This CDR3 is 15 amino acids long. The V gene's germline CDR1 is SGHTA and CDR2 FQGNSA. The CDR3 nucleotides are TGTGCCAGCAGCTCCCTAGACAGGGCGTCCTACGAGCAGTACTTC. It yields the protein CASSSLDRASYEQYF. The whole variable domain, remainder taken from reference TRBV7-2 and TRBJ2-7, is GAGVSQSPSNKVTEKGKDVELRCDPISGHTALYWYRQSLGQGLEFLIYFQGNSAPDKSGLPSDRFSAERTGGSVSTLTIQRTQQEDSAVYLCASSSLDRASYEQYFGPGTRLTVT.

The table lists this clonotype with many counts. The chain has TRBV7-2 and TRBJ1-2; 8 bases align to TRBD1. The germline CDR1 and CDR2 sequences are SGHTA and FQGNSA. Trimming removed 5 bases from V and 4 bases from J; junction bases left unmatched: 15. The CDR3 is 17 amino acids. This chain's CDR3 is CASSPHAQGAGFYGYTF. The DNA of the CDR3 is TGTGCCAGCAGCCCACACGCGCAGGGGGCTGGGTTCTATGGCTACACCTTC.